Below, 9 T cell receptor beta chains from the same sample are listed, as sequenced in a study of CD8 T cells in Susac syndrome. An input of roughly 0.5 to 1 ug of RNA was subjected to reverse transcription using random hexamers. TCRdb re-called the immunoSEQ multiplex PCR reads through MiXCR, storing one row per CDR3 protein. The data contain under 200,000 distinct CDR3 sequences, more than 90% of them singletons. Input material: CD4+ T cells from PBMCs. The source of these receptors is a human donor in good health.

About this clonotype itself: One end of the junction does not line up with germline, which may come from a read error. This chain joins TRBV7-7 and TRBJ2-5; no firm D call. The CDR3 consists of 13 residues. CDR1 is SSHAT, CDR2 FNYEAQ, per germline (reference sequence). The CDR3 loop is CASSLNSQETQYF. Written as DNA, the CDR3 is TGTGCTAGCAGCTTAAACAGTCAAGAGACCCAGTACTTC.

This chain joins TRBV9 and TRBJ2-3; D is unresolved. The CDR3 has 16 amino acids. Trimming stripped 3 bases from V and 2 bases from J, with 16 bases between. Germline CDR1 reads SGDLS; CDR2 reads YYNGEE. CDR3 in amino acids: CASSEGDTLLTDTQYF. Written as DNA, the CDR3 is TGTGCCAGCAGCGAGGGTGACACTCTTCTCACAGATACGCAGTATTTT. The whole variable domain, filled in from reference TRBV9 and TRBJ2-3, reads DSGVTQTPKHLITATGQRVTLRCSPRSGDLSVYWYQQSLDQGLQFLIQYYNGEERAKGNILERFSAQQFPDLHSELNLSSLELGDSALYFCASSEGDTLLTDTQYFGPGTRLTVL.

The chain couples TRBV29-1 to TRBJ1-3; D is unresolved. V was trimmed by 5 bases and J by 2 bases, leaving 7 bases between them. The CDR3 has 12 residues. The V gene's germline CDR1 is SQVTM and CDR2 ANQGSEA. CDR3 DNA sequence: TGCAGCGTTCTGGTCCCTGGAAACACCATATATTTT. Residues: CSVLVPGNTIYF. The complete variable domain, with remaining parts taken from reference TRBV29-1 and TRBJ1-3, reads SAVISQKPSRDICQRGTSLTIQCQVDSQVTMMFWYRQQPGQSLTLIATANQGSEATYESGFVIDKFPISRPNLTFSTLTVSNMSPEDSSIYLCSVLVPGNTIYFGEGSWLTVV.

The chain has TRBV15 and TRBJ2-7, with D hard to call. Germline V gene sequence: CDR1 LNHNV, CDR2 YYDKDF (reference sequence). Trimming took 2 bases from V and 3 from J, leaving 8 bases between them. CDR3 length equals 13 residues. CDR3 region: CATSRSPFYEQYF. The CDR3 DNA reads TGTGCCACCAGCAGATCCCCTTTCTACGAGCAGTACTTC.

DNA for the CDR3: TGTGCCAGCAGTTATCAGAACACCGGGGAGCTGTTTTTT. Translated, it gives CASSYQNTGELFF. The chain joins TRBV7-2 to TRBJ2-2, with D unclear. The CDR3 sequence is 13 residues long. V gave up 6 bases and J gave up 1 base, with 6 bases separating them. Germline V gene lookup returns CDR1 SGHTA and CDR2 FQGNSA.

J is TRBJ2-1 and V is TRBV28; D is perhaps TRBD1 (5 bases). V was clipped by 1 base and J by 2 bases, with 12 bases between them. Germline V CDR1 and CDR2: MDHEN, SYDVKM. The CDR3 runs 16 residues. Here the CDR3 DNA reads TGTGCCAGCAGTTTATTCGGGTCCAGGGCCTACAATGAGCAGTTCTTC. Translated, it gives CASSLFGSRAYNEQFF.

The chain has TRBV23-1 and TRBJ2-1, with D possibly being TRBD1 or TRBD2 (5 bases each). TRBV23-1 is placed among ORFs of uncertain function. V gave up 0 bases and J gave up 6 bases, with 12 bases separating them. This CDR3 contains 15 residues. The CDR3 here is CASSQSDQGRNEQFF. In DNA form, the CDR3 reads TGCGCCAGCAGTCAATCAGACCAGGGACGCAATGAGCAGTTCTTC.

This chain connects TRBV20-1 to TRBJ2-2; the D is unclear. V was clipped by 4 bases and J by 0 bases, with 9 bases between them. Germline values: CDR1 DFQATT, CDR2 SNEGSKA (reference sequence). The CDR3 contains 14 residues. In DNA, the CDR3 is TGCAGTGCTACGGCCCAGGCGAACACCGGGGAGCTGTTTTTT. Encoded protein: CSATAQANTGELFF.

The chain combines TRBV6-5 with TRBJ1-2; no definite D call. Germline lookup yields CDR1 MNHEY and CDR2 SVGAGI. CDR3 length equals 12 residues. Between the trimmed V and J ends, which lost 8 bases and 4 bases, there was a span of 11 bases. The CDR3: CASARFGYGYTF. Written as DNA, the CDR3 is TGTGCCAGCGCTAGGTTTGGCTATGGCTACACCTTC.